This T cell receptor (beta chain) was identified in a study of PD-L1 blockade in urothelial cancer. Study context: Atezolizumab, begun by patients around 2014, was given at 1,200 mg intravenously every 3 weeks. Male sex and bladder-origin urothelial cancer were recorded for about 85% of the roughly 30 patients. Analysis of blood occurred 3 weeks (second dose) and 6 weeks after treatment start. Blood yielded a median of about 140,000 T cells per sample.

Time point in this sample: pretreatment peripheral blood. TCRdb's copy holds only in-frame clones and misses some; the assay was immunoSEQ multiplex PCR. The sample lists about 87,000 clones, roughly 84% occurring once. J was trimmed by 0 bases and V by 3 bases; bases with no gene match: 5. The CDR3 is 16 amino acids. CDR1 and CDR2 from the germline V gene are SEHNR and FQNEAQ (reference sequence). The chain couples TRBV7-9 to TRBJ2-4, with TRBD2 matching over 7 bases. This TCR came from a man aged 55 to 70 with urothelial cancer. The input for sequencing was PBMCs, taken around atezolizumab (anti-PD-L1) treatment. CDR3 bases: TGTGCCAGCAGCTTCAGCGGGATACTAGCCAAAAACATTCAGTACTTC. It translates to CASSFSGILAKNIQYF.